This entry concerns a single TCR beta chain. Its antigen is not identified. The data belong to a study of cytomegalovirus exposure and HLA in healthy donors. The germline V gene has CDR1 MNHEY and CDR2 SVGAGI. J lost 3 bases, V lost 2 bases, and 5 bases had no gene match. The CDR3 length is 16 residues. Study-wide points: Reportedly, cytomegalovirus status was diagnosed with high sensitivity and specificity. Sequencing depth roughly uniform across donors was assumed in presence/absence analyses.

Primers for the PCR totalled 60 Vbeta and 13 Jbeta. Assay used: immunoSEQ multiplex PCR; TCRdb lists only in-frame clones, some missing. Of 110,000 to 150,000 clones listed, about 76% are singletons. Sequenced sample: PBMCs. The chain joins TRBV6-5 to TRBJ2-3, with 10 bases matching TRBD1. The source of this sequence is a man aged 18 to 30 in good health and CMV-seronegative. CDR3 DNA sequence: TGTGCCAGCAGTTACAGCCGGGACAGGGGAACAGATACGCAGTATTTT. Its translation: CASSYSRDRGTDTQYF.